This T cell receptor (beta chain) is from a study of CD8+CD57+ T cells in acquired aplastic anemia. Trimming left V 6 bases short and J 2 bases short, with 18 bases between. The germline CDR1 and CDR2 sequences are DFQATT and SNEGSKA (reference sequence). The length of the CDR3 is 15 residues. Findings of the study overall: CD8+CD57+ cells from patients were less diverse than total CD4+ and CD8+ pools.

By flow cytometry, patients selected for sequencing had shown an expansion of CD8+CD57+ cells. Among the roughly twelve patients, 2 also had CD8+CD57+ effector memory cells sequenced. The study profiled TCR beta VDJ and CDR3 using genomic DNA as template. Using its own MiXCR run on the reads, TCRdb lists one record per CDR3 protein. Altogether roughly 17,000 distinct CDR3 sequences are present, over 35% being singletons, with the ten largest covering roughly 85%. This clonotype was counted a few times. What it binds is not known. The material sequenced was CD8+CD57+ T cells sorted from PBMCs. The subset is: bead-enriched CD8+CD57+ effector memory T cells from SAA patients. This chain joins TRBV20-1 and TRBJ2-3, with D perhaps TRBD2 (6 bases). The sequence derives from a human donor with aplastic anemia. CDR3 region: CSAPIGGIFTDTQYF. In DNA, the CDR3 is TGCAGTGCCCCAATAGGCGGGATTTTCACAGATACGCAGTATTTT.